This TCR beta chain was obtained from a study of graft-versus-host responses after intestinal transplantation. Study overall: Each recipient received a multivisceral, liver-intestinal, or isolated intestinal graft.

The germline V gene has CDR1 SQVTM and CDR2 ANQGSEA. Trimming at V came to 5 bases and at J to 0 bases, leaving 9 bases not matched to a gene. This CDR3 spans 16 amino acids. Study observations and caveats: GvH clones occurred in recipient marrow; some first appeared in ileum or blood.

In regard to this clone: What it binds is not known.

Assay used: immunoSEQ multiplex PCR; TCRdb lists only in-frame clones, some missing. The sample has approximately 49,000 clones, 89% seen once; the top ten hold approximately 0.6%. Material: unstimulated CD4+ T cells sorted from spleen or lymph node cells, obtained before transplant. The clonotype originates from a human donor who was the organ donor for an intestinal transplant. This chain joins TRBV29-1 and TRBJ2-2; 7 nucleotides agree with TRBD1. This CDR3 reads CSVIPGQTTNTGELFF. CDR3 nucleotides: TGCAGCGTTATACCGGGACAGACGACGAACACCGGGGAGCTGTTTTTT.